The rows below give T cell receptor beta chains drawn from one sample of a study of T cells after yellow fever vaccination. TCRdb re-called the 5' RACE reads with MiXCR, one entry per CDR3 protein. The sample includes around 530,000 distinct CDR3 sequences, around 16% of them seen just once. The sample here was PBMCs, taken roughly 5 days after the first yellow fever vaccination. All receptors derive from a man between 18 and 35 years old who received the YFV17D yellow fever vaccine. CDR3s include the opening cysteine and the closing phenylalanine or tryptophan. Fields, in order: V gene, D gene, J gene, clone size, CDR3 length, CDR3 protein, CDR3 DNA. D genes are given only for firm matches. A row's size may be missing; if present it is once, few, many or a size class.

>TRBV7-9|.|TRBJ2-5|.|15
CASSPTDRYQETQYF
TGTGCCAGCAGCCCAACCGACAGGTACCAAGAGACCCAGTACTTC
>TRBV19|.|TRBJ1-1|.|14
CASSWTQVHTEAFF
TGTGCCAGTAGTTGGACCCAGGTCCACACTGAAGCTTTCTTT
>TRBV7-2|TRBD1|TRBJ2-1|few|15
CASSFGTGSYGEQFF
TGTGCCAGCAGCTTCGGGACAGGGAGTTATGGTGAGCAGTTCTTC
>TRBV19|TRBD1|TRBJ1-3|few|15
CASRKQGDSGNTIYF
TGTGCCAGTAGGAAACAGGGGGACTCTGGAAACACCATATATTTT
>TRBV27|TRBD2|TRBJ2-3|.|16
CASTRLAGGNTDTQYF
TGTGCCAGCACCAGACTAGCGGGGGGGAACACAGATACGCAGTATTTT
>TRBV11-1|TRBD2|TRBJ2-1|.|16
CASSGWRESSYNEQFF
TGTGCCAGCAGCGGGTGGCGGGAGAGCTCCTACAATGAGCAGTTCTTC
>TRBV5-1|.|TRBJ1-1|few|13
CASSLVPGAEAFF
TGCGCCAGCAGCTTGGTACCAGGGGCTGAAGCTTTCTTT
>TRBV5-1|.|TRBJ2-5|.|11
CASSEDETQYF
TGCGCCAGCAGCGAAGATGAGACCCAGTACTTC
>TRBV7-9|.|TRBJ1-2|.|13
CASTLGADYGYTF
TGTGCCAGCACCCTGGGGGCAGACTATGGCTACACCTTC
>TRBV5-1|TRBD2|TRBJ2-3|.|18
CASRPTSSSGGRVDTQYF
TGCGCCAGCAGACCGACTAGTTCGAGCGGGGGACGGGTAGATACGCAGTATTTT
>TRBV7-9|TRBD1|TRBJ2-7|.|14
CASSSTGSRNEQYF
TGTGCCAGCAGCTCGACAGGGTCGAGAAACGAGCAGTACTTC
>TRBV7-9|.|TRBJ1-1|few|12
CASSLLQEGAFF
TGTGCCAGCAGCTTATTACAGGAGGGGGCTTTCTTT
>TRBV20-1|.|TRBJ1-5|few|13
CSARRLESRPQHF
TGCAGTGCTAGAAGACTCGAATCCCGGCCCCAGCATTTT
>TRBV15|.|TRBJ2-7|.|15
CATSRDRGTSYEQYF
TGTGCCACCAGCAGAGACAGAGGGACCTCCTACGAGCAGTACTTC
>TRBV4-1|.|TRBJ1-2|many|14
CASSRAEGDYGYTF
TGCGCCAGCAGCCGGGCTGAGGGCGACTATGGCTACACCTTC
>TRBV28|.|TRBJ2-3|.|15
CASSLVTGRADTQYF
TGTGCCAGCAGTTTAGTCACGGGTCGTGCAGATACGCAGTATTTT
>TRBV6-1|.|TRBJ2-7|.|18
CASRRRALLQGRSYEQYF
TGTGCCAGCAGACGTAGAGCACTACTACAGGGAAGATCCTACGAGCAGTACTTC
>TRBV5-1|.|TRBJ1-1|.|15
CASSSGLLGNTEAFF
TGCGCCAGCAGTTCAGGACTGCTTGGGAACACTGAAGCTTTCTTT